A single sample gave rise to the 23 T cell receptor beta chains below, sequenced in a study of T cell repertoires in cytomegalovirus infection. MiXCR, applied by TCRdb to the reads, yields one record per CDR3 protein. The sample comprises 650,000 to 900,000 distinct CDR3 sequences, about 27% of which are singletons, and over 10% rests with the top ten. Their cognate antigens are unknown. Sequenced here: cultured CD8+ T cells from PBMCs, sampled from culture after CMV antigen stimulation. The receptors derive from a human donor in good health (CMV status not recorded). Some clones in this sample may be carry-over from other donors' samples.

V gene TRBV20-1 combines with J gene TRBJ1-5; possibly TRBD1 for D (5 bases). The CDR3 is 14 residues long. In germline, CDR1 is DFQATT, CDR2 SNEGSKA (reference sequence). V dropped 0 bases and J dropped 11 bases, with 17 bases sitting between them. As DNA, the CDR3 is TGCAGTGCTAGAGATCTCGACAGTCCCCGGGCCCAGCATTTT. It specifies CSARDLDSPRAQHF.

V is TRBV27 and J is TRBJ1-5; maybe TRBD1 (6 bases). Germline CDR1 MNHEY, CDR2 SMNVEV (reference sequence). CDR3 size: 14 residues. Trimming removed 8 bases from V and 4 bases from J, with 15 bases in between. CDR3 in amino acids: CASGAGVGNQPQHF. The CDR3 nucleotides read TGTGCCAGCGGTGCAGGGGTAGGGAATCAGCCCCAGCATTTT.

The chain combines TRBV15 with TRBJ2-5; the D gene is possibly TRBD1 (6 bases). Trimming took off 4 bases at V and 6 bases at J, with 9 bases between the two ends. The CDR3 is 12 residues long. The germline CDR1 and CDR2 sequences are LNHNV and YYDKDF (reference sequence). CDR3 region: CATSTDRKTQYF. In DNA form, the CDR3 reads TGTGCCACCAGCACGGACAGAAAGACCCAGTACTTC.

This clonotype was detected a few times. The chain uses TRBV19 and TRBJ2-7; weak D call: TRBD2 (5 bases). The CDR3 totals 13 residues. V gave up 3 bases and J gave up 7 bases, with 13 bases separating them. The germline CDR1 and CDR2 sequences are LNHDA and SQIVND (reference sequence). The CDR3 loop is CASSMTGVGEQYF. CDR3 DNA: TGTGCCAGTAGTATGACCGGGGTCGGGGAGCAGTACTTC. The full variable domain, its missing parts supplied by reference TRBV19 and TRBJ2-7, is DGGITQSPKYLFRKEGQNVTLSCEQNLNHDAMYWYRQDPGQGLRLIYYSQIVNDFQKGDIAEGYSVSREKKESFPLTVTSAQKNPTAFYLCASSMTGVGEQYFGPGTRLTVT.

V and J are TRBV28 and TRBJ2-2; tentative D call: TRBD1 (6 bases). Germline assignment: CDR1 MDHEN and CDR2 SYDVKM. V lost 3 bases to trimming and J lost 2 bases, with 10 bases between them. The CDR3 covers 15 residues. Here the CDR3 reads CASSLYRANTGELFF. The CDR3 region has the DNA TGTGCCAGCAGTTTGTACAGGGCCAACACCGGGGAGCTGTTTTTT.

The chain couples TRBV7-9 to TRBJ1-1; D might be TRBD1 (6 bases). This CDR3 region has 15 residues. From germline, CDR1 is SEHNR and CDR2 FQNEAQ (reference sequence). Trimming cost V 6 bases and J 1 base, with 15 bases left between them. The CDR3 here is CASSQTRGSNTEAFF. The CDR3 bases are TGTGCCAGCAGTCAGACCAGGGGCTCGAACACTGAAGCTTTCTTT.

The chain couples TRBV9 to TRBJ1-1; D ambiguous. Germline CDR1 and CDR2: SGDLS and YYNGEE. CDR3 size: 13 residues. Trimming took 1 base from V and 2 from J, leaving 6 bases between them. The CDR3 sequence is CASSVRPNTEAFF. In DNA, the CDR3 is TGTGCCAGCAGCGTACGCCCTAACACTGAAGCTTTCTTT.

The table lists this clonotype with a few counts. The chain links TRBV7-9 to TRBJ2-6; TRBD1 matches at 9 bases. The CDR3 consists of 18 residues. Germline CDR1 is SEHNR and CDR2 is FQNEAQ (reference sequence). V shed 5 bases, J shed 0 bases, and the junction held 8 bases outside the gene matches. The CDR3 DNA reads as TGTGCCAGCAGCGGACTAGGGACAGGGCGCTCTGGGGCCAACGTCCTGACTTTC. Its translation: CASSGLGTGRSGANVLTF.

The chain employs TRBV12-5 and TRBJ2-4, with 8 bases that match TRBD1. The J segment lost 7 bases and the V segment lost 1 base, leaving 6 bases of the junction unmatched. CDR1 and CDR2 (germline): LGHNT, FRNRAP. The CDR3 runs 15 residues. The CDR3 reads CASGLADRERNIQYF. The CDR3 nucleotides are TGTGCTAGTGGTTTGGCGGACAGGGAACGGAACATTCAGTACTTC.

This clonotype came up a few times. The chain employs TRBV7-8 and TRBJ2-7; a weak D match, TRBD1 (6 bases). Trimming left V 5 bases short and J 0 bases short, with 17 bases between. The CDR3 length is 16 residues. Germline V CDR1 and CDR2: SGHVS, FQNEAQ. CDR3 sequence (DNA): TGTGCCAGCAGCGCCGGTGGGGGCCGTAGCTCCTACGAGCAGTACGTC. This sequence encodes CASSAGGGRSSYEQYV.

This chain joins TRBV3-1 and TRBJ2-7; possible D gene TRBD2, 6 bases. Germline CDR1 is LGHDT and CDR2 is YNNKEL (reference sequence). The CDR3 totals 15 residues. Trimming took 1 base from V and 5 from J, leaving 15 bases between them. The CDR3 loop reads CASSQGRMWGDEQYF. The CDR3, as DNA: TGTGCCAGCAGCCAAGGGAGGATGTGGGGGGACGAGCAGTACTTC.

This chain connects TRBV7-6 to TRBJ2-7; a possible D gene is TRBD2 (5 bases). Germline loops: CDR1 SGHVS, CDR2 FNYEAQ. CDR3 length equals 13 residues. Deletions cut 1 base from V and 6 bases from J, with 10 bases between. The chain's CDR3 is CASSLDGDGEQYV. The CDR3, as DNA: TGTGCCAGCAGCTTAGACGGGGATGGCGAGCAGTACGTC.

This chain joins TRBV5-5 and TRBJ2-3; D is perhaps TRBD2 (5 bases). V lost 2 bases and J lost 2, with 18 bases in between. The CDR3 contains 17 residues. Per germline, CDR1 SGHKS and CDR2 YYEKEE (reference sequence). The CDR3 region has the DNA TGTGCCAGCAGCTTAGAACTTCTCCGGGGTTTCACAGATACGCAGTATTTT. Its protein is CASSLELLRGFTDTQYF.

The CDR3 region is CASSFPREITEAFF. CDR3 DNA: TGTGCCAGCAGCTTCCCTAGGGAAATAACTGAAGCTTTCTTT. The rearrangement links TRBV7-9 to TRBJ1-1, with D uncertain. This CDR3 region has 14 residues. V was trimmed by 3 bases and J by 5 bases, leaving 13 bases between them. Germline loops: CDR1 SEHNR, CDR2 FQNEAQ (reference sequence).

The chain carries TRBV7-4 and TRBJ2-7; either TRBD1 or TRBD2 may supply D (5 bases each). The CDR3 extends over 15 amino acids. Looked up from germline, CDR1 is SGHVT and CDR2 is SQSDAQ. Trimming stripped 1 base from V and 5 bases from J, with 15 bases between. The CDR3 coding sequence is TGTGCCAGCAGCTTAGTATACGAGGGGAAGGACGAGCAGTACGTC. Its translation is CASSLVYEGKDEQYV.

This chain links TRBV6-6 with TRBJ2-7; possibly TRBD1 or TRBD2 for D (5 bases each). The germline CDR1 and CDR2 sequences are MNHNY and SVGAGI (reference sequence). V was pared by 0 bases and J by 4 bases, with 16 bases between. CDR3 length: 16 residues. For the CDR3, the DNA is TGTGCCAGCAGTTACTCCCAAGCGAGGGGTCCTTACGAGCAGTACTTC. Protein: CASSYSQARGPYEQYF.

This clonotype was counted between two and nine times. The rearrangement links TRBV20-1 to TRBJ2-5; possible D gene TRBD2, 5 bases. CDR1 DFQATT and CDR2 SNEGSKA come from the germline V gene (reference sequence). Trimming shortened V by 3 bases and J by 11 bases, and 19 bases separated the two germline ends. The CDR3 has 13 residues. CDR3 residues: CSASRAGFPRQYF. In DNA, the CDR3 is TGCAGTGCTAGTAGGGCGGGCTTCCCGCGTCAGTACTTC.

To note about this clonotype: A read error may be the cause here, since a much bigger clone is one base away. CDR3 residues: CAISVRQSHEYELYV. The DNA of the CDR3 is TGTGCCATCAGTGTGAGACAGTCCCATGAGTACGAGCTGTACGTC. The chain couples TRBV10-3 to TRBJ2-7, with TRBD1 as a possible D gene (5 bases). From germline, CDR1 is ENHRY and CDR2 SYGVKD. The CDR3 extends over 15 amino acids.

This clonotype was counted between two and nine times. This chain joins TRBV7-9 and TRBJ2-7; possibly TRBD2 for D (6 bases). V lost 5 bases to trimming and J lost 3 bases, with 8 bases between them. This CDR3 contains 12 residues. Germline loops: CDR1 SEHNR, CDR2 FQNEAQ (reference sequence). CDR3 in amino acids: CASSRRGYEQYV. The CDR3 region has the DNA TGTGCCAGCAGCCGGAGGGGCTACGAGCAGTACGTC.

This clonotype was counted a few times. This chain links TRBV6-2 or TRBV6-3 with TRBJ2-7; D is uncertain. From germline, CDR1 is MNHEY and CDR2 SVGEGT. The CDR3 consists of 15 residues. The CDR3 loop is CASSHSRQGSYEQYV. The CDR3 DNA sequence: TGTGCCAGCAGTCACTCCCGACAAGGCAGCTACGAGCAGTACGTC.

This clonotype showed up just a few times. The chain links TRBV6-2 or TRBV6-3 to TRBJ2-3, with D possibly being TRBD1 (8 bases). V lost 6 bases and J lost 2, with 18 bases in between. The CDR3 extends over 16 amino acids. Germline V CDR1 and CDR2: MNHEY, SVGEGT. CDR3 in amino acids: CASRRPDRDYTDTQYF. CDR3 nucleotide sequence: TGTGCCAGCAGGCGGCCGGACAGGGACTACACAGATACGCAGTATTTT.

This clonotype was counted a few times. This chain joins TRBV6-2 or TRBV6-3 and TRBJ2-1; perhaps TRBD1 as D (5 bases). V was clipped by 2 bases and J by 8 bases, with 16 bases between them. From germline, CDR1 is MNHEY and CDR2 SVGEGT. The length of the CDR3 is 15 residues. CDR3 DNA sequence: TGTGCCAGCAGTTACGACCTTACCCAAGGGGATGAGCAGTTCTTC. This codes for CASSYDLTQGDEQFF.

This clonotype was counted at least ten times. The chain employs TRBV27 and TRBJ1-6, with a weak D call TRBD1 (5 bases). V shed 4 bases and J shed 7 bases, with 17 bases lying between them. The CDR3 totals 16 residues. Germline lookup yields CDR1 MNHEY and CDR2 SMNVEV (reference sequence). The CDR3 loop is CASSSRGAGTNSPLHF. CDR3 sequence (DNA): TGTGCCAGCAGTTCCCGGGGCGCCGGGACGAATTCACCCCTCCACTTT.